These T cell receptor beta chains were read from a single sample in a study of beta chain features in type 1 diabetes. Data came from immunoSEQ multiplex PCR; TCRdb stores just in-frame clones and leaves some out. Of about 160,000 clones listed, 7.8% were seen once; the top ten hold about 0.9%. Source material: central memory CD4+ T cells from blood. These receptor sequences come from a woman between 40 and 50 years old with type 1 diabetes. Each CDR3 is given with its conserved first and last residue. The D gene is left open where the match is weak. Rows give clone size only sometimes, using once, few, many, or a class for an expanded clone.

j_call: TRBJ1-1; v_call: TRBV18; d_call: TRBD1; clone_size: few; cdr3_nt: TGTGCCAGCTCACCACGAAGGGGGCATACTGAAGCTTTCTTT; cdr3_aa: CASSPRRGHTEAFF
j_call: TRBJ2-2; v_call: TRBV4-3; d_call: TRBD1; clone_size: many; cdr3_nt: TGCGCCAGCAGCAACACAGGGGGAAAATTGCTGTTTTTT; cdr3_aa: CASSNTGGKLLFF
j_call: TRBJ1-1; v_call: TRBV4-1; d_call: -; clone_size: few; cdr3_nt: TGCGCCAGCAGGGGAATACTAAGGGGGACTGAAGCTTTCTTT; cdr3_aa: CASRGILRGTEAFF
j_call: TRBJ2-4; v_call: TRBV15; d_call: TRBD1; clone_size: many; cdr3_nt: TGTGCCACCAGCAGAGATCCGGGACAGGGGAACATTCAGTACTTC; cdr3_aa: CATSRDPGQGNIQYF
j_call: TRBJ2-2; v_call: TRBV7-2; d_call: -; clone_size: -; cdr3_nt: TGTGCCAGCAGCTTAGATCGGGTATCCGGGGAGCTGTTTTTT; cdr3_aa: CASSLDRVSGELFF
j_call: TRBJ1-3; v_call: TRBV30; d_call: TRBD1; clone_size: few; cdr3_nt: TGTGCCAGCTCGGACAGGGGTGGTGGAAACACCATATATTTT; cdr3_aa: CASSDRGGGNTIYF
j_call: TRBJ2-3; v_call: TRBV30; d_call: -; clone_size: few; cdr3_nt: TGTGCCTGGAGTGTACATTCTCGATACACAGATACGCAGTATTTT; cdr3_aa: CAWSVHSRYTDTQYF
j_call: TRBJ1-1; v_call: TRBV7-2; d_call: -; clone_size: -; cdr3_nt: TGTGCCAGCAGCTCTAAACGGACTGAAGCTTTCTTT; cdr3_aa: CASSSKRTEAFF
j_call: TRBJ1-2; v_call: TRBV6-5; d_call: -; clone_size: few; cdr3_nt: TGTGCCAGCAGTTACGCGGCTTTCTATGGCTACACCTTC; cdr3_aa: CASSYAAFYGYTF
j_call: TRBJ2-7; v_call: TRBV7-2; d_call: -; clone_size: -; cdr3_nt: TGTGCCAGCAGCCGTTACACGGAGAACGAGCAGTACTTC; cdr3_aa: CASSRYTENEQYF
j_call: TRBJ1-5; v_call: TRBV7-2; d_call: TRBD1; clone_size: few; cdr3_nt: TGTGCCAGCAGCTCCCCCGGGACAGGATATCAGCCCCAGCATTTT; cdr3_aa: CASSSPGTGYQPQHF
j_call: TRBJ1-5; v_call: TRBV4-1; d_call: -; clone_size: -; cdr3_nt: TGCGCCAGCAGCCCGCGACACCCTAGCAATCAGCCCCAGCATTTT; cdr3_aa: CASSPRHPSNQPQHF
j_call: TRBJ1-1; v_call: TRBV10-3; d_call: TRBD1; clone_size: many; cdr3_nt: TGTGCCGTGACAGGGTCTGGGACTGAAGCTTTCTTT; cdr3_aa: CAVTGSGTEAFF
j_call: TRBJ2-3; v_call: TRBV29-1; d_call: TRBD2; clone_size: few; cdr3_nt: TGCAGCGGGGATAGCGGGGGGGCCACAGATACGCAGTATTTT; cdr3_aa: CSGDSGGATDTQYF
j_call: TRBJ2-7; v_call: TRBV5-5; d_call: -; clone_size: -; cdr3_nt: TGTGCCAGCAGCCGCGGGATGCCGCCGGGTGAGCAGTACTTC; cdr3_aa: CASSRGMPPGEQYF
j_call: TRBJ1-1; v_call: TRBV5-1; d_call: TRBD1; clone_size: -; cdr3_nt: TGCGCCAGCAGCGCCCCAGGGGGCGCAGAGGTTGTAGCTTTCTTT; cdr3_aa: CASSAPGGAEVVAFF
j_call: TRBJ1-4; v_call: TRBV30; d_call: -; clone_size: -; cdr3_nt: TGTGCCTGGACTAAGAATGAAAAACTGTTTTTT; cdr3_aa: CAWTKNEKLFF
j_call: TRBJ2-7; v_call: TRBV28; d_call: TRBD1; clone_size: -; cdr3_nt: TGTGCCAGCAGCCCCCGAAGGGACAGGGGCGGCGAGCAGTACTTC; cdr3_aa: CASSPRRDRGGEQYF
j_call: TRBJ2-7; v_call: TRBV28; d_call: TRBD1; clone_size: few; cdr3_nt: TGTGCCAGCAGTCAAAGGACAGGGACCGAGCAGTACTTC; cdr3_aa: CASSQRTGTEQYF
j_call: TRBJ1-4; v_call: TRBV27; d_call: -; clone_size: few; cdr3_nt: TGTGCCAGCAGTCGGGGAGGTGAAAAACTGTTTTTT; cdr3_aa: CASSRGGEKLFF
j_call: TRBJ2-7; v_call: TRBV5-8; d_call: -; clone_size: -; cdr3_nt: TGTGCCAGCAGCTCTTCTCACAGGTCGCAAGAGCAGTACTTC; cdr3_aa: CASSSSHRSQEQYF
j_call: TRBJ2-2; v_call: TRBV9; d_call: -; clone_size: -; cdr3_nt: TGTGCCAGCAGCGGCCCTCTAGGGAACACCGGGGAGCTGTTTTTT; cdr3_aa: CASSGPLGNTGELFF
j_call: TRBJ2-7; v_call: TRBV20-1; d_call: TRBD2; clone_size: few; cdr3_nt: TGCAGTGCTATCCTGGGGGGGGAGCAGTACTTC; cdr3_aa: CSAILGGEQYF
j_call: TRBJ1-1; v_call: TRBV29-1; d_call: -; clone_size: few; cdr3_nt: TGCAGCGTTGACGCAGGGGCCGAAGCTTTCTTT; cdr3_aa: CSVDAGAEAFF
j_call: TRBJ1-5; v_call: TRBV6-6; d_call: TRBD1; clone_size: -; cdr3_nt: TGTGCCAGCAGCCTCGACAGGGACTATCAGCCCCAGCATTTT; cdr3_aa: CASSLDRDYQPQHF
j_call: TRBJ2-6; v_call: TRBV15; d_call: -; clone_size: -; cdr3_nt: TGTGCCACCAGCAGAGACCGGTCCTCTGGGGCCAACGTCCTGACTTTC; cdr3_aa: CATSRDRSSGANVLTF
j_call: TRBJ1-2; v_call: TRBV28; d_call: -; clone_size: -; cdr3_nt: TGTGCCAGCAGTTTCTACAGGGATCGAGGCTACACCTTC; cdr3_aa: CASSFYRDRGYTF
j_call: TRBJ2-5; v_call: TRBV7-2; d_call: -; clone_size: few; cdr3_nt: TGTGCCAGCAGCTTAATGCAGGACTCGCGGACCCAGTACTTC; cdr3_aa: CASSLMQDSRTQYF
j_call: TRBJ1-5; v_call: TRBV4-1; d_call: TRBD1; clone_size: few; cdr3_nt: TGCGCCAGCAGCCAAGGACAGGGCATTCAGCCCCAGCATTTT; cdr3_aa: CASSQGQGIQPQHF
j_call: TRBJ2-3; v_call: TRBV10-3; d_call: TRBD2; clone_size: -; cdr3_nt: TGTGCCATCAGTGAGTCACGCGGGAGGGCCCCAGATACGCAGTATTTT; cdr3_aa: CAISESRGRAPDTQYF
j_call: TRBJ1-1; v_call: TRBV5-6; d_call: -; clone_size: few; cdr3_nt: TGTGCCAGCAAGGCAGGGTCTGAAGCTTTCTTT; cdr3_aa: CASKAGSEAFF
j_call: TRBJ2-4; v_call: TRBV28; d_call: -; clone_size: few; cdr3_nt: TGTGCCAGCAGTTTAGCGGCGGCAGAGAAAAACATTCAGTACTTC; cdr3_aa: CASSLAAAEKNIQYF
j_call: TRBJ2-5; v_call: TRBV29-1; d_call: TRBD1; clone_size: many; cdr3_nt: TGCAGCGTTGAGAGACAGGGCGAGACCCAGTACTTC; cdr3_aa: CSVERQGETQYF
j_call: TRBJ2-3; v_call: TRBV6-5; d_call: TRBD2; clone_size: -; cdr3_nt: TGTGCCAGCAGCGGGGGACTACCCGCCGATACGCAGTATTTT; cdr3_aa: CASSGGLPADTQYF
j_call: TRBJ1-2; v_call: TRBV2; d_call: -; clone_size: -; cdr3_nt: TGTGCCAGCAGTGCACAGCCCCTCTACACCTTC; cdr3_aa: CASSAQPLYTF
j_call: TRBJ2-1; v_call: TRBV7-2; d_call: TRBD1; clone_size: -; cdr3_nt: TGTGCCAGCAGCCGGACAGGGGGTCTAAACAATGAGCAGTTCTTC; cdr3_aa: CASSRTGGLNNEQFF
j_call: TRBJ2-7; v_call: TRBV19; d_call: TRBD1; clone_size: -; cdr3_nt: TGTGCCAGTAGTAACGACAGGGGAAGTGGGACCTACGAGCAGTACTTC; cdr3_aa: CASSNDRGSGTYEQYF
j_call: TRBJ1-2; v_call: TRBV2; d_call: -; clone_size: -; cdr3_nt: TGTGCCAGCAGTGAAGCCCCAGGCTCCTATGGCTACACCTTC; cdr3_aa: CASSEAPGSYGYTF
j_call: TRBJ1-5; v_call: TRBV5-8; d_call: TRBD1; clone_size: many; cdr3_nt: TGTGCCAGCAGCCCCCGGACAGGGGGGAGCAATCAGCCCCAGCATTTT; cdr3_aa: CASSPRTGGSNQPQHF
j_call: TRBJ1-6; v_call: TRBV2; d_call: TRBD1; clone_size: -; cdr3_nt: TGTGCCAGCAGCGGCGGGACAGGGGGAAGCTCCTATAATTCACCCCTCCACTTT; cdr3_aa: CASSGGTGGSSYNSPLHF
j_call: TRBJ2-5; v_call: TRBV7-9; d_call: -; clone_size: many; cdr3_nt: TGTGCCAGCAGCTCCCGAGAGACCCAGTACTTC; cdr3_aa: CASSSRETQYF
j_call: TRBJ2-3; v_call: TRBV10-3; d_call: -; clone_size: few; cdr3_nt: TGTGCCATCAGTGGAGTAGCGAGCCTAAGCACAGATACGCAGTATTTT; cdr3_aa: CAISGVASLSTDTQYF
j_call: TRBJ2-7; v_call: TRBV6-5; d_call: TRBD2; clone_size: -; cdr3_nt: TGTGCCAGCAGTTACTCGACTAGCGGGCCCGAGCAGTACTTC; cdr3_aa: CASSYSTSGPEQYF
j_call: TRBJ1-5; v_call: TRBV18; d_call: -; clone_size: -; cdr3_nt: TGTGCCAGCTCACTGACAGACAATCAGCCCCAGCATTTT; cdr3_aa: CASSLTDNQPQHF
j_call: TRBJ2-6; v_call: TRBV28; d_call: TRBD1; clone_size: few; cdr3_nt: TGTGCCAGCAGTCCCTGGGACAGCGAGTCTGGGGCCAACGTCCTGACTTTC; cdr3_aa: CASSPWDSESGANVLTF
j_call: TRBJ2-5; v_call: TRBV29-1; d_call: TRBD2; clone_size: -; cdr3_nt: TGCAGCGTTGATTCTAGCGGACTCAAAGAGACCCAGTACTTC; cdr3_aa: CSVDSSGLKETQYF
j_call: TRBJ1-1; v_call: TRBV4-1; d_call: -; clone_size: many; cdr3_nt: TGCGCCAGCAGCCAAGGAAGTACGGGGACTGAAGCTTTCTTT; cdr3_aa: CASSQGSTGTEAFF
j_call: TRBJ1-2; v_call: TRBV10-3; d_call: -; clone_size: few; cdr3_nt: TGTGCCATCAGTGAGTCCCAGGGGCGCAACTATGGCTACACCTTC; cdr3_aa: CAISESQGRNYGYTF
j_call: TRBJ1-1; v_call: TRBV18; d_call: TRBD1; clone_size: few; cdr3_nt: TGTGCCAGCTCTTACTCGACAGGGAAGAACACTGAAGCTTTCTTT; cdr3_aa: CASSYSTGKNTEAFF
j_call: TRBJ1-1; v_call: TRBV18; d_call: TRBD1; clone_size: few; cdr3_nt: TGTGCCAGCTCACCGGGACAGAAGAACACTGAAGCTTTCTTT; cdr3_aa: CASSPGQKNTEAFF